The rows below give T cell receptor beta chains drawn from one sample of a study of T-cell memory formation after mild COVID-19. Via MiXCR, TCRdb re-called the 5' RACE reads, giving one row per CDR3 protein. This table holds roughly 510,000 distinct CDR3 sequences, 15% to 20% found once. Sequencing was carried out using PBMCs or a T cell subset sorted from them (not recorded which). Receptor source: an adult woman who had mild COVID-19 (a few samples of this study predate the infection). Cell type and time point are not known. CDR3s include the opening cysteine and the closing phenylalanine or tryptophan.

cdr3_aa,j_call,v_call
CASTPHVLMNTEAFF,TRBJ1-1,TRBV7-2
CSARVGAGVRVNEQFF,TRBJ2-1,TRBV20-1
CASSPKGASGANVLTF,TRBJ2-6,TRBV5-6
CASSDQGGIAKNIQYF,TRBJ2-4,TRBV2
CAIRTDSNQPQHF,TRBJ1-5,TRBV10-3
CASSSQLGYQPQHF,TRBJ1-5,TRBV5-5
CASSQEYF,TRBJ2-5,TRBV4-1
CASSLDKNYGYTF,TRBJ1-2,TRBV6-5
CASSVPGTGGWVAFF,TRBJ1-1,TRBV25-1
CASSLVGQLPYEQYF,TRBJ2-7,TRBV5-1
CASTGVSGELFF,TRBJ2-2,TRBV9
CASSRKGGQETQYF,TRBJ2-5,TRBV7-2
CSANDKPVVGGYTF,TRBJ1-2,TRBV20-1
CASSGGTIIVDTQYF,TRBJ2-3,TRBV28
CATRIWETQYF,TRBJ2-5,TRBV6-1
CSAKNPYDYNEQFF,TRBJ2-1,TRBV20-1
CASSLAPTGTLGEQFF,TRBJ2-1,TRBV12-3/TRBV12-4
CASSYDRVSPEAFF,TRBJ1-1,TRBV6-6
CASSQTGSPEAFF,TRBJ1-1,TRBV6-2/TRBV6-3
CASSLGTVNEQFF,TRBJ2-1,TRBV7-8
CATGLGWAYYGYTF,TRBJ1-2,TRBV24-1
CASSQGPHRGTNEKLFF,TRBJ1-4,TRBV4-1
CASSDTLITNEQFF,TRBJ2-1,TRBV19
CASSPQGPPYEQYF,TRBJ2-7,TRBV5-1
CSVEVTGGAEQYF,TRBJ2-7,TRBV29-1
CASSKGRRGGGQETQYF,TRBJ2-5,TRBV6-1